This T cell receptor beta chain was identified during a study of graft-versus-host responses after intestinal transplantation. Study information: Recipients got multivisceral, liver-intestinal, or isolated intestinal transplants. Every recipient underwent anti-thymocyte globulin induction, then tacrolimus and steroids for about three years.

The V and J ends lost 4 bases and 0 bases, in that order; junction bases with no gene match: 10. The germline CDR1 and CDR2 sequences are SGHRS and YFSETQ. This CDR3 contains 16 residues. Worth noting for this clone: Antigen: not known.

Profiling relied on immunoSEQ multiplex PCR, and the TCRdb table lists in-frame clones only, not all of them. Of some 100,000 clones listed, 92% were seen once; the top ten hold around 0.067%. The TCR was taken from a human donor who was the organ donor for an intestinal transplant. The chain couples TRBV5-1 to TRBJ2-7, with 7 bases identical to TRBD1. Sequenced material: unstimulated CD8+ T cells sorted from spleen or lymph node cells, taken before transplant. The CDR3 is CASSPTPGQTSYEQYF. The CDR3 coding sequence is TGCGCCAGCAGCCCGACGCCGGGACAGACCTCCTACGAGCAGTACTTC.